This TCR beta chain emerged from a study of beta chain features in type 1 diabetes. Findings of the study overall: Shorter TCRB CDR3s, moderately but significantly so, were found in Type 1 diabetes patients in all four CD4+ subsets.

Reverse transcription of all isolated RNA meant that expressed TCRB transcripts were sequenced. Clones were sequenced by immunoSEQ multiplex PCR, and TCRdb holds only the in-frame ones, with some missing. The profile shows 330,000 or so clones, around 20% of them singletons. One heparinised draw of blood, averaging approximately 110 mL, came from each donor. Staining for CD45RO/CCR7/CD25/CD127/CD95/CD27 allowed sorting of CD4+ naive, central memory, regulatory and stem cell-like memory cells. Purities over 95% were achieved in all sorted populations. Germline V gene data show CDR1 as GTSNPN and CDR2 as SVGIG (reference sequence). The CDR3 is 13 residues long. As to this clone: The antigen remains undetermined.

The rearrangement joins TRBV30 to TRBJ2-7; weak D call: TRBD2 (6 bases). Sequenced: naive CD4+ T cells from blood. This receptor was taken from a young woman in good health. This chain's CDR3 is CAVRLATSYEQYF. The CDR3, as DNA: TGTGCGGTTAGGCTAGCGACCTCCTACGAGCAGTACTTC.